Reported below is one T cell receptor (beta chain). Its antigen specificity is not known. No much larger clone is present one base from it, and per-base qualities are unavailable. Based on the germline V gene, the CDR1 and CDR2 sequences are SGHRS and YFSETQ. The germline ends are 13 bases apart after V is trimmed by 6 bases and J by 4 bases. From cysteine to phenylalanine, the CDR3 is 14 amino acids long. The CDR3 DNA has 42 bases and is translated from base 1. This record belongs to a study of somatic mutations in cytotoxic T cells in rheumatoid arthritis (dated by TCRdb to about 2017). With respect to the entire study: Patient peripheral blood (just over 29 ml EDTA) was drawn right after diagnosis and before any treatment started. The median ages of the patient and control groups were essentially identical. Some T-cell populations stained with V beta antibodies were sorted by flow on a FACSAria II or Sony SH800 to nearly 100% purity, with sorted V beta1+ cells additionally subjected to TCRB sequencing. TCRB deep sequencing covered about 60 patients with rheumatoid arthritis along with approximately 20 healthy controls. The study asked whether expanded CD8+ T-cell clones in newly diagnosed, untreated rheumatoid arthritis carry somatic mutations, and used TCRB deep sequencing to characterize clonality.

Flow cytometry confirmed the purity of CD4+ and CD8+ cells that had been isolated by positive magnetic bead selection on an AutoMACS. A TCR V beta antibody panel was used in flow cytometry to screen first for clonal expansions, which were then characterized by TCRB deep sequencing of sorted CD8+ fractions. Isolation of peripheral blood mononuclear cells was done through Ficoll-Paque PLUS density gradient separation. Nucleospin Tissue or Tissue XS kits were used to extract DNA from CD4-enriched, CD8-enriched or PBMC samples, and a Qubit 2.0 fluorometer was used for quantification. The study at large found these results: The finding that TRBV07 was slightly underrepresented in patients was left unadjusted for multiple comparisons. In about an eighth of the roughly 65 patients the largest CD8+ clone exceeded 20% of CD8+ cells, and several identical CD8+ TCRB sequences were shared between blood and synovial fluid. CD8+ clonality increased with age in patients (Spearman r of about 0.49) but not in healthy controls. Rheumatoid arthritis patients and age-matched healthy controls did not significantly differ in CD8+ T-cell clonality. It was unknown which antigens the expanded CD8+ clones targeted, and their absence from virus-specific databases did not exclude viral specificity.

TCRB CDR3 sequencing used the immunoSEQ assay on genomic DNA. The paper's processing steps were these. Patient CD8+ clones larger than 1% were compared against published virus-specific TCRB sequences, and only a few matched. Only productive TCRB rearrangements were included in the analyses. Defining a clone by its unique TCRB CDR3 sequence, the study calculated clonality as a productive clonality index derived from Shannon entropy. Repertoire overlap for a pair of samples was computed from each clone's template counts relative to total templates per sample. Flow cytometry-measured V-gene usage correlated with V-gene usage from TCRB sequencing, with a Spearman r of less than 0.65. The immuneACCESS repertoire file appears here via TCRdb, limited to in-frame rearrangements. These files lack a portion of the clones; in checked studies, under half of the deficit traces to unresolved V genes, and the cause of the others is not known. Clone size and the V and J calls come from that table; the DNA yielded D and trimming. Counted in this sample were thousands of clones; around 74% of them appeared once. Clones ranked in the top ten supply under 25% of the sample.

The receptor's source is an adult with rheumatoid arthritis. The sequencing input was CD8+ T cells sorted from blood. This chain is built from TRBV5-1 and TRBJ2-2; the D region may be TRBD1 or TRBD2, each matching 6 bases equally. Here is the DNA: TGCGCCAGCACCGAGGGGGGCTCCACCGGGGAGCTGTTTTTT. Its translation is CASTEGGSTGELFF.